Each of the 8 T cell receptor beta chains below was sequenced from the same sample in a study of blood T cell repertoires in COVID-19. The method was immunoSEQ multiplex PCR; TCRdb's version includes in-frame clones alone and lacks a portion of them. Altogether 250,000 to 350,000 clones are present, more than 80% being singletons, with the ten largest covering approximately 2.5%. The sequencing sample was made of PBMCs or T cells enriched from blood (not recorded which). Receptor source: a woman aged 18-29 years who had recovered from COVID-19.

The rearrangement uses TRBV28 and TRBJ2-1, with D perhaps TRBD2 (5 bases). Per the germline V gene, CDR1 is MDHEN and CDR2 is SYDVKM. The V gene lost 1 base and the J gene lost 9 bases, with 10 bases spanning the gap. The CDR3 runs to 13 residues. The CDR3 loop is CASSLFAGSEQFF. CDR3 bases: TGTGCCAGCAGTTTATTCGCGGGCAGTGAGCAGTTCTTC.

The V and J genes are TRBV6-5 and TRBJ2-3; TRBD2 aligns across 8 bases. The CDR3 loop spans 14 amino acids. Losses at the gene ends were 10 bases for V and 3 bases for J; bases not matched to a gene: 9. The germline CDR1 and CDR2 sequences are MNHEY and SVGAGI. DNA for the CDR3: TGTGCCAATCGCCGGGGGGGTAGAACAGATACGCAGTATTTT. Translated: CANRRGGRTDTQYF.

The V and J genes are TRBV20-1 and TRBJ2-3, with 11 bases identical to TRBD2. The ends lost 3 bases at V and 6 bases at J; junction bases unmatched: 8. Per germline, CDR1 DFQATT and CDR2 SNEGSKA (reference sequence). The CDR3 runs to 15 residues. CDR3 DNA sequence: TGCAGTGCTAGTCGGCTAGCGGGGGGAAGTGATACGCAGTATTTT. It specifies CSASRLAGGSDTQYF.

This chain joins TRBV7-9 and TRBJ1-6; the match to TRBD1 covers 8 bases. The germline CDR1 and CDR2 sequences are SEHNR and FQNEAQ (reference sequence). The CDR3 runs 15 residues. The J segment lost 7 bases and the V segment lost 5 bases, leaving 7 bases of the junction unmatched. The CDR3 nucleotides read TGTGCCAGCAGCCGAACGGACAGGGCGAATTCACCCCTCCACTTT. Translated: CASSRTDRANSPLHF.

This sequence joins TRBV6-5 and TRBJ2-5; D may be TRBD2 (6 bases). CDR3 length equals 13 residues. Germline assignment: CDR1 MNHEY and CDR2 SVGAGI. V lost 6 bases to trimming and J lost 5 bases, with 13 bases between them. This CDR3 is CASRGVGRETQYF. CDR3 bases: TGTGCCAGCAGGGGGGTAGGGAGGGAGACCCAGTACTTC.

The chain joins TRBV11-3 to TRBJ2-3; 13 nucleotides align to TRBD2. The CDR3 covers 16 residues. CDR1 and CDR2 (germline): SGHNT, YENEEA. The V and J ends lost 4 bases and 6 bases, in that order; junction bases with no gene match: 7. In nucleotides, the CDR3 is TGTGCCAGCAGCTCCCGGACTAGCGGGGGACTCGATACGCAGTATTTT. Amino acid sequence: CASSSRTSGGLDTQYF.

V gene TRBV12-3 or TRBV12-4 combines with J gene TRBJ2-1; 7 nucleotides line up with TRBD2. CDR3 length: 13 amino acids. V was clipped by 5 bases and J by 13 bases; unmatched bases: 11. CDR3 DNA: TGTGCCAGCAGTCTCCTCTTGACTAGCAAACAGTTCTTC. Protein: CASSLLLTSKQFF.

The chain carries TRBV7-8 and TRBJ1-2; 10 nucleotides align to TRBD1. Germline lookup yields CDR1 SGHVS and CDR2 FQNEAQ. CDR3 length: 14 amino acids. Unmatched junction bases numbered 3, after V lost 1 base and J lost 7 bases. In nucleotides, the CDR3 is TGTGCCAGCAGCTTAGGGACAGGGGGTCTTGGCTACACCTTC. This codes for CASSLGTGGLGYTF.